The rows below give T cell receptor beta chains drawn from one sample of a study of OX40 agonist ivuxolimab in advanced cancers. Clones were sequenced by immunoSEQ multiplex PCR, and TCRdb holds only the in-frame ones, with some missing. The sample has under 100,000 clones; more than 65% are singletons. This specimen was CD4+ or CD8+ T cells sorted from blood, taken in a trial of the OX40 agonist ivuxolimab. Every receptor here comes from an adult with an advanced solid tumor such as melanoma, head and neck, liver or kidney cancer. Each CDR3 is given without its conserved first and last residue.

v_gene	j_gene	CDR3aa
TRBV30	TRBJ2-5	AWSFGAQETQY
TRBV2	TRBJ1-5	ASTDEGAWQPQH
TRBV4-1	TRBJ1-1	ASSQGAPILNTEAF
TRBV10-3	TRBJ1-1	AISVRGSANTEAF
TRBV11-3	TRBJ2-1	ASSPSGSSYNEQF
TRBV6-5	TRBJ2-2	ASRRTGGGSGELF
TRBV6-5	TRBJ2-1	ASSPGTSAFNEQF
TRBV19	TRBJ2-3	ASKRERSTDTQY
TRBV20-1	TRBJ2-7	SGRGAGEQY
TRBV11-2	TRBJ1-2	ASSLRETANYGYT
TRBV10-3	TRBJ1-3	AISESNRGVSGNTIY
TRBV4-1	TRBJ1-2	ASSQHPGTDDYGYT
TRBV6-6	TRBJ1-6	ASSLGGSSYNSPLH
TRBV14	TRBJ2-2	ASSQGSGGDTGELF
TRBV10-3	TRBJ1-1	AISQNLVRNTEAF
TRBV27	TRBJ1-1	ASSLSATGATEAF
TRBV19	TRBJ2-3	ASSIIGAGDTQY
TRBV19	TRBJ2-5	ASSTGFQETQY
TRBV27	TRBJ2-7	ASSFNPGGYEQY
TRBV7-8	TRBJ1-1	ASSSTDLGGTEAF
TRBV9	TRBJ1-5	ASSVEGTVNQPQH
TRBV18	TRBJ2-1	ASSPVSGNEQF
TRBV30	TRBJ2-7	AWTTEDGYEQY
TRBV10-3	TRBJ2-5	AIRPTGQETQY
TRBV10-1	TRBJ2-2	ASSVQGSLGELF